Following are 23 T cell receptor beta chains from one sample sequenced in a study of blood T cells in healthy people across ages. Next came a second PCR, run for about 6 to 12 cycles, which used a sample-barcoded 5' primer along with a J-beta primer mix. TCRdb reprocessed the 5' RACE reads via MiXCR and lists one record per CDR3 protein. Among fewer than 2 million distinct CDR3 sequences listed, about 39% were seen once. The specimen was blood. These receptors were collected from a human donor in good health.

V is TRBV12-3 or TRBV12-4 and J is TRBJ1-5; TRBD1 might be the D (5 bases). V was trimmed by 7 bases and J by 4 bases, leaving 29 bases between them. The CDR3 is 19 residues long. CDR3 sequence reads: CASIDLIQGDSTANQPQHF. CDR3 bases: TGTGCCAGCATTGATTTAATTCAGGGCGATAGTACAGCGAATCAGCCCCAGCATTTT.

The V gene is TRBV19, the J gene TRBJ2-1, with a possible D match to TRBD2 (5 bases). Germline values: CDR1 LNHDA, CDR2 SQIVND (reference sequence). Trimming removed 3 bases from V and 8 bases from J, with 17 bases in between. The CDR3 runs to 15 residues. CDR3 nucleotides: TGTGCCAGTAGTATCCAGGACTTTCTCGGCCATGAGCAGTTCTTC. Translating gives CASSIQDFLGHEQFF.

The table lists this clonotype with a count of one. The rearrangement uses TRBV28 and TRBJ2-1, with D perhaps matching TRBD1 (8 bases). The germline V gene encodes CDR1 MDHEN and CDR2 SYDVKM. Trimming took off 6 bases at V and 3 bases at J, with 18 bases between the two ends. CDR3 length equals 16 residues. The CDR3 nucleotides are TGTGCCAGCAGCCCCTCCTACAGGGGGGGCTACAATGAGCAGTTCTTC. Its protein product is CASSPSYRGGYNEQFF.

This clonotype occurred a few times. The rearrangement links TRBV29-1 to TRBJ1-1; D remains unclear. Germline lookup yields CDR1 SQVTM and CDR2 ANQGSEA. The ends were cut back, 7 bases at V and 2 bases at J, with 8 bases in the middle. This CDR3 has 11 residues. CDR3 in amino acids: CSGAANTEAFF. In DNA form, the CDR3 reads TGCAGCGGCGCAGCTAACACTGAAGCTTTCTTT.

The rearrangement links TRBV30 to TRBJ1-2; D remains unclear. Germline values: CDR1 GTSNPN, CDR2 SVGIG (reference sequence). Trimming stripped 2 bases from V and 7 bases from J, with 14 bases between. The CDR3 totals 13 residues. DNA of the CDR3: TGTGCCTGGAGTCCAGGTGCTTCGGGTGGCTACACCTTC. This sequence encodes CAWSPGASGGYTF. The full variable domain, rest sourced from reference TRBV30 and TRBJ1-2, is SQTIHQWPATLVQPVGSPLSLECTVEGTSNPNLYWYRQAAGRGLQLLFYSVGIGQISSEVPQNLSASRPQDRQFILSSKKLLLSDSGFYLCAWSPGASGGYTFGSGTRLTVV.

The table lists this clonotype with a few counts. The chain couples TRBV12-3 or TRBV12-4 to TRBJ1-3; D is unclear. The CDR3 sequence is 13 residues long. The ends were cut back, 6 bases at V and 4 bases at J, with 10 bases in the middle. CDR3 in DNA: TGTGCCAGCAGCCGAACCCAGGGAAACACCATATATTTT. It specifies CASSRTQGNTIYF.

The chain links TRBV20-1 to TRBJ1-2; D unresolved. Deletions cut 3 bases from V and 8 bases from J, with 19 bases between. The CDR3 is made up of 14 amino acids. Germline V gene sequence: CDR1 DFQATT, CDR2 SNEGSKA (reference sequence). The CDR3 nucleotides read TGCAGTGCTAGTAAAGCCCCAAACGCGGGAGGCTACACCTTC. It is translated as CSASKAPNAGGYTF.

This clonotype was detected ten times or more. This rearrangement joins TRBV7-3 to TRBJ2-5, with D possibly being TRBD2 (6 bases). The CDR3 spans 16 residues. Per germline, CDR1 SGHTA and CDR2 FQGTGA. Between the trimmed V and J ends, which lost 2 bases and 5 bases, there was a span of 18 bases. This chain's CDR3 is CASSLYIGGDSETQYF. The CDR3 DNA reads TGTGCCAGCAGCTTATACATCGGCGGGGACTCGGAGACCCAGTACTTC. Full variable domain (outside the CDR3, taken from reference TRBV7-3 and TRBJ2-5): GAGVSQTPSNKVTEKGKYVELRCDPISGHTALYWYRQSLGQGPEFLIYFQGTGAADDSGLPNDRFFAVRPEGSVSTLKIQRTERGDSAVYLCASSLYIGGDSETQYFGPGTRLLVL.

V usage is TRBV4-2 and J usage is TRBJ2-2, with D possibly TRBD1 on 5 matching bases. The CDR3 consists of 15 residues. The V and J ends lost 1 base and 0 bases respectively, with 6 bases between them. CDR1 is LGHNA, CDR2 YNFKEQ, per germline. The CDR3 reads CASSQGTSNTGELFF. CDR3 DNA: TGTGCCAGCAGCCAAGGGACATCGAACACCGGGGAGCTGTTTTTT.

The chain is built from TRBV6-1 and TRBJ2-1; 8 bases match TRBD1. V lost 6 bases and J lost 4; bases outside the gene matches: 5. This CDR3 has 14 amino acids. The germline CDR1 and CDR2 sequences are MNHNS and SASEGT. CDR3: CASRERQGYNEQFF. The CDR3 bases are TGTGCCAGCAGGGAAAGACAGGGGTACAATGAGCAGTTCTTC.

DNA for the CDR3: TGTGCCAGCAATCCATTAGCGGCCCCAGACAATGAGCAGTACTTC. This gives the protein CASNPLAAPDNEQYF. The chain joins TRBV6-6 to TRBJ2-7; D perhaps matches TRBD2 (6 bases). CDR1 and CDR2 from the germline V gene are MNHNY and SVGAGI (reference sequence). Trimming took off 7 bases at V and 7 bases at J, with 23 bases between the two ends. CDR3 size: 15 residues.

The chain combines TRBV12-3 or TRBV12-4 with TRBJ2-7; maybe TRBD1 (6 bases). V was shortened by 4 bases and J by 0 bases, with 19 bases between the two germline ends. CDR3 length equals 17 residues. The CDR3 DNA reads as TGTGCCAGCAGTTACTCCGGGACACTCACTAGCTCCTACGAGCAGTACTTC. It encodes CASSYSGTLTSSYEQYF.

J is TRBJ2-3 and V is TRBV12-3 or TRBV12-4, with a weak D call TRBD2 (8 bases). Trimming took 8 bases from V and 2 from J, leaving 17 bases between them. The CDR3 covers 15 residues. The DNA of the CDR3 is TGTGCCAGCTTCGGTAGCGGGACAGTCACAGATACGCAGTATTTT. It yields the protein CASFGSGTVTDTQYF.

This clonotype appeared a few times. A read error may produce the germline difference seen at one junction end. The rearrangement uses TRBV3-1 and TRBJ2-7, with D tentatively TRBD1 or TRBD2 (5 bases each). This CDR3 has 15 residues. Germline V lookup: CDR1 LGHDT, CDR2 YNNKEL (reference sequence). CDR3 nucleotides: TGTGCCGGCAGCCAAGAGGGACCCACGGCATACGAGCAGTACTTC. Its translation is CAGSQEGPTAYEQYF.

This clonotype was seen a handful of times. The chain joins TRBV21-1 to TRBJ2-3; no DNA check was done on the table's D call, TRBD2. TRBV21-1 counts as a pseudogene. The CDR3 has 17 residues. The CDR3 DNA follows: TGTGCCAGCAGCACGAGTAGGACTAGCGGGGCAACAGATACGCAGTATTTT. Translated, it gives CASSTSRTSGATDTQYF.

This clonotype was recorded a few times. CDR3 nucleotide sequence: TGTGCCATCAGTGTGACCACAGATACGCAGTATTTT. It translates to CAISVTTDTQYF. This rearrangement joins TRBV10-3 to TRBJ2-3; D is ambiguous. The length of the CDR3 is 12 residues. CDR1 ENHRY and CDR2 SYGVKD come from the germline V gene. The V end lost 4 bases, the J end lost 2 bases, and 4 bases lay between the germline ends.

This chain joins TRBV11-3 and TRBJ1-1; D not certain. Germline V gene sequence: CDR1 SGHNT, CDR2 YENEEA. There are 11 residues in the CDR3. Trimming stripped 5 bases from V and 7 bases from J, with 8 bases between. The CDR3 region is CASSTSYEAFF. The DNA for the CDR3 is TGTGCCAGCAGCACGTCCTATGAAGCTTTCTTT.

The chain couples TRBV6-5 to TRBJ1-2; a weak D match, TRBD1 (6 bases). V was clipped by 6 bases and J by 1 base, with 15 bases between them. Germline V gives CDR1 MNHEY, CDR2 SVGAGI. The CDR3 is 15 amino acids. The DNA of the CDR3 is TGTGCCAGCAGGGACAGACCGAACCTTAACTATGGCTACACCTTC. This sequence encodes CASRDRPNLNYGYTF.

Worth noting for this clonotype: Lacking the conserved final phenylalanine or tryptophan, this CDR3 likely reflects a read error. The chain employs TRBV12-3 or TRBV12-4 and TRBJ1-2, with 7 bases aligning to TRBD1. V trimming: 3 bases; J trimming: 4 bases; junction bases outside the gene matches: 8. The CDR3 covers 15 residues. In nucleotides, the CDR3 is TGTGCCAGCAGTTTCGAGGCAGGGGGACTCTATGGCTACACCGTC. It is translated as CASSFEAGGLYGYTV.

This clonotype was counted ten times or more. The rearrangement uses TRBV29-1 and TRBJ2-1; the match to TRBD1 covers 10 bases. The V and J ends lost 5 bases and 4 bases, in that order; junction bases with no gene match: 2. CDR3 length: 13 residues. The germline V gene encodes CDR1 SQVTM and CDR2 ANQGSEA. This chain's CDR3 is CSVPGQGYNEQFF. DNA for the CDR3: TGCAGCGTTCCGGGACAGGGGTACAATGAGCAGTTCTTC.

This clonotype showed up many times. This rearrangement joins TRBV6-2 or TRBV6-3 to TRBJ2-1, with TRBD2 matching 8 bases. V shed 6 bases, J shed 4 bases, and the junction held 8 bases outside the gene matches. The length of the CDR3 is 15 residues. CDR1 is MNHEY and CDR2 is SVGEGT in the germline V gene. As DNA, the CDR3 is TGTGCCAGCAGACCCAGCGGGGGCCTTTACAATGAGCAGTTCTTC. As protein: CASRPSGGLYNEQFF.

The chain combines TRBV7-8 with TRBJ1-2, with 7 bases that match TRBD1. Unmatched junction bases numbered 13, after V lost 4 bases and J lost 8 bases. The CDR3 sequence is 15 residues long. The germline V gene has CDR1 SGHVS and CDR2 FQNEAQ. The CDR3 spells CASSSGTVVEYGYTF. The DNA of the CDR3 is TGTGCCAGCAGCTCCGGGACAGTGGTTGAATACGGCTACACCTTC. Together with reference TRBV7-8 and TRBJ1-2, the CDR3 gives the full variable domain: GAGVSQSPRYKVAKRGQDVALRCDPISGHVSLFWYQQALGQGPEFLTYFQNEAQLDKSGLPSDRFFAERPEGSVSTLKIQRTQQEDSAVYLCASSSGTVVEYGYTFGSGTRLTVV.

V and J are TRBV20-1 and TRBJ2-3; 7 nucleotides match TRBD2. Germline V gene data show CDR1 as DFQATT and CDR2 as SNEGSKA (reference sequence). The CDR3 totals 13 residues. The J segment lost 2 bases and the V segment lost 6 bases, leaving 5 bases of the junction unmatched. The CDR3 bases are TGCAGTGCCCGGGGGGAACACACAGATACGCAGTATTTT. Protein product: CSARGEHTDTQYF.